This record covers a single T cell receptor (beta chain). What it binds is unknown. With 60 Vbeta and 13 Jbeta primers, the PCR was carried out. Clones were read by immunoSEQ multiplex PCR, and TCRdb kept only the in-frame ones, dropping some. The sample lists about 160,000 clones, approximately 70% seen once, with 4% to 5% in the top ten. This specimen belongs to a study of cytomegalovirus exposure and HLA in healthy donors. Findings and limits, study-wide: Altogether, about 160 TCR beta chains were recorded as cytomegalovirus-associated. Per a later analysis, 15,000 to 20,000 TCR beta sequences showed association with HLA alleles at 0.05 false discovery rate. Donors were assumed by presence/absence analyses to have roughly uniform sequencing depth.

Donors were nominally healthy when sampled, though unrecorded immune exposures were likely. CDR3 length equals 13 residues. Germline V CDR1 and CDR2: SGHRS, YFSETQ. V shed 1 base and J shed 3 bases, with 7 bases lying between them. The rearrangement links TRBV5-1 to TRBJ1-1, with D possibly TRBD1 on 5 matching bases. This receptor was taken from a man aged 18 to 35 in good health and CMV-seropositive. Material for sequencing was PBMCs. The CDR3 DNA sequence: TGCGCCAGCAGCTTGCGGGGGGACACTGAAGCTTTCTTT. It translates to CASSLRGDTEAFF.